These 13 T cell receptor beta chains originate from one sample sequenced in a study of blood T cell repertoires in COVID-19. Here immunoSEQ multiplex PCR was the method, and the copy in TCRdb shows in-frame clones only, minus some. The sample consists of some 370,000 clones, 89% of them appearing once. The sequenced material came from peripheral blood. The receptors originated from a man in his forties with acute or convalescent COVID-19.

This clone was recorded a few times. V usage is TRBV19 and J usage is TRBJ1-5; 8 bases agree with TRBD1. The CDR3 is made up of 15 amino acids. Germline trimming cut 3 bases from V and 4 bases from J; bases unmatched to any gene: 5. Germline lookup yields CDR1 LNHDA and CDR2 SQIVND (reference sequence). CDR3 region: CASSIRQGTNQPQHF. The CDR3 DNA is TGTGCCAGTAGTATTAGACAGGGGACTAATCAGCCCCAGCATTTT. Complete variable domain (other parts from reference TRBV19 and TRBJ1-5): DGGITQSPKYLFRKEGQNVTLSCEQNLNHDAMYWYRQDPGQGLRLIYYSQIVNDFQKGDIAEGYSVSREKKESFPLTVTSAQKNPTAFYLCASSIRQGTNQPQHFGDGTRLSIL.

V gene TRBV7-9 combines with J gene TRBJ2-2; TRBD2 is a possible D gene (5 bases). The germline gives CDR1 SEHNR, CDR2 FQNEAQ (reference sequence). The ends were cut back, 8 bases at V and 4 bases at J, with 8 bases in the middle. The CDR3 is 12 residues long. In nucleotides, the CDR3 is TGTGCCAGCCGGACTCCCACCGGGGAGCTGTTTTTT. Translated: CASRTPTGELFF.

This clone was seen once. This sequence joins TRBV5-4 and TRBJ2-5, with 9 bases lining up with TRBD2. The CDR3 loop spans 14 amino acids. V lost 2 bases to trimming and J lost 4 bases; unmatched junction nucleotides: 3. Germline lookup yields CDR1 SGHNT and CDR2 YYREEE (reference sequence). In DNA, the CDR3 is TGTGCCAGCAGCTTTGCGGGGGGGAGAGAGACCCAGTACTTC. Translation gives CASSFAGGRETQYF.

The J gene is TRBJ2-1, the V gene TRBV14, with TRBD2 identical over 9 bases. This CDR3 spans 15 amino acids. V lost 4 bases, J lost 2 bases, and 3 bases stayed unmatched. Germline assignment: CDR1 SGHDN and CDR2 FVKESK. The CDR3 nucleotides read TGTGCCAGCAGCCCGGGACTAGCCACCTACAATGAGCAGTTCTTC. Translation: CASSPGLATYNEQFF.

The chain carries TRBV5-6 and TRBJ1-1; no firm D call. There are 14 residues in the CDR3. The V and J ends lost 4 bases and 5 bases respectively, with 15 bases between them. Germline V lookup: CDR1 SGHDT, CDR2 YYEEEE. The CDR3 sequence: CASSVGRGGTEAFF. CDR3 sequence (DNA): TGTGCCAGCAGCGTCGGACGGGGAGGAACTGAAGCTTTCTTT. Based on the CDR3 plus reference TRBV5-6 and TRBJ1-1, the full variable domain is DAGVTQSPTHLIKTRGQQVTLRCSPKSGHDTVSWYQQALGQGPQFIFQYYEEEERQRGNFPDRFSGHQFPNYSSELNVNALLLGDSALYLCASSVGRGGTEAFFGQGTRLTVV.

The chain combines TRBV27 with TRBJ2-7; D is perhaps TRBD2 (5 bases). The CDR3 is 12 residues long. The ends were cut back, 8 bases at V and 3 bases at J, with 11 bases in the middle. The germline CDR1 and CDR2 sequences are MNHEY and SMNVEV (reference sequence). The DNA of the CDR3 is TGTGCCAGCGGTCTAGAGGGCTACGAGCAGTACTTC. It yields the protein CASGLEGYEQYF.

The chain joins TRBV19 to TRBJ2-2; 7 bases agree with TRBD1. Germline-derived CDR1 and CDR2 are LNHDA and SQIVND (reference sequence). CDR3 size: 14 residues. J gave up 4 bases and V 10 bases, and 9 bases lay outside the gene matches. CDR3 sequence reads: CATPRDRITGELFF. The DNA of the CDR3 is TGTGCCACTCCACGGGACAGAATCACCGGGGAGCTGTTTTTT.

The genes are TRBV28 and TRBJ2-1; 11 bases align to TRBD2. This CDR3 is 15 amino acids long. CDR1 MDHEN and CDR2 SYDVKM come from the germline V gene. V shed 6 bases and J 4 bases; nucleotides not matched to a gene: 5. CDR3 bases: TGTGCCAGCAGCCGACTAGCGGGAAGGTACAATGAGCAGTTCTTC. Translation gives CASSRLAGRYNEQFF.

The chain recombines TRBV11-2 with TRBJ1-4; 9 nucleotides match TRBD1. Germline V lookup: CDR1 SGHAT, CDR2 FQNNGV. This CDR3 spans 15 amino acids. V lost 3 bases and J lost 5; bases outside the gene matches: 4. In nucleotides, the CDR3 is TGTGCCAGCAGCTTGGTCGGGACAGGGAATGAAAAACTGTTTTTT. Translating gives CASSLVGTGNEKLFF.

The chain recombines TRBV11-1 with TRBJ2-2, with D tentatively TRBD1 (5 bases). Per germline, CDR1 SGHAT and CDR2 FQDESV (reference sequence). This CDR3 is 15 amino acids long. V was trimmed by 3 bases and J by 1 base, leaving 9 bases between them. The CDR3 DNA is TGTGCCAGCAGCTTCGGCCAGGGGAACACCGGGGAGCTGTTTTTT. Amino acids: CASSFGQGNTGELFF. Looking up the rest from reference TRBV11-1 and TRBJ2-2 gives the full variable domain: EAEVAQSPRYKITEKSQAVAFWCDPISGHATLYWYRQILGQGPELLVQFQDESVVDDSQLPKDRFSAERLKGVDSTLKIQPAELGDSAMYLCASSFGQGNTGELFFGEGSRLTVL.

The rearrangement links TRBV5-1 to TRBJ2-1; 8 nucleotides align to TRBD2. After removal of 4 bases from V and 13 bases from J, the junction contained 13 bases not matched to a gene. The germline V gene has CDR1 SGHRS and CDR2 YFSETQ. The CDR3 totals 14 residues. The CDR3 DNA sequence: TGCGCCAGCAGCCTGGAAGTTAGCGGGGTTTCTCAGTTCTTC. Encoded protein: CASSLEVSGVSQFF.

Points on this clone: Other DNA sequences of this sample code for an identical CDR3. The genes are TRBV5-1 and TRBJ2-2; possibly TRBD2 for D (7 bases). Germline V gives CDR1 SGHRS, CDR2 YFSETQ. Trimming stripped 6 bases from V and 6 bases from J, with 15 bases between. The CDR3 spans 14 residues. CDR3 DNA: TGCGCCAGCATGCACGGGGGGCGGGCCGGGGAGCTGTTTTTT. It specifies CASMHGGRAGELFF.

The chain uses TRBV5-1 and TRBJ1-1; no clear D. With 4 bases removed from V and 1 base from J, the gap between germline ends came to 14 bases. In germline, CDR1 is SGHRS, CDR2 YFSETQ. The CDR3 consists of 15 residues. The CDR3 loop is CASSPRPATNTEAFF. The CDR3 bases are TGCGCCAGCAGCCCCAGGCCGGCCACGAACACTGAAGCTTTCTTT.